This TCR beta chain was obtained from a study of technical replicates of blood from a handful of donors. J lost 5 bases, V lost 1 base, and 10 bases had no gene match. The CDR3 spans 16 residues. The germline V gene encodes CDR1 LGHNT and CDR2 FRNRAP. Repertoires were generated with immunoSEQ multiplex PCR, while TCRdb's copy carries only in-frame clones and drops some. Of roughly 60,000 clones listed, approximately 86% are singletons. Sample: PBMCs. The chain joins TRBV12-5 to TRBJ2-7, with 8 positions matching TRBD2. This sequence originates from a human donor in good health. Some clones in this sample may be carry-over from other donors' samples. The chain's CDR3 is CASGLAQTGGANEQYF. In DNA, the CDR3 is TGTGCTAGTGGTTTGGCCCAGACGGGGGGGGCGAACGAGCAGTACTTC.